This T cell receptor beta chain was identified in a study of T cell repertoires and HLA-DP antigens. About the research overall: Pre-culture CD4+ samples used 1,200 ng DNA versus around 230 ng for CD137+CD4+ sorts.

Sequencing was performed with immunoSEQ multiplex PCR; in TCRdb, only in-frame clones are kept and a portion is missing. The sample records around 90,000 clones, roughly nine tenths being singletons. Points from the study as a whole: Responder cells were total CD4+ cells with a HeLa antigen-presenting system.

The V gene end was trimmed by 6 bases and the J gene end by 2 bases; junction bases not matched to a gene: 10. This CDR3 has 16 residues. Germline lookup yields CDR1 LNHDA and CDR2 SQIVND (reference sequence). To note about this clone: Its specificity is unknown.

The sequencing sample was made of CD4+ T cells from PBMCs. The V and J genes are TRBV19 and TRBJ2-4; TRBD1 matches at 7 bases. The sequence was collected from a man aged 50-60 years in good health and CMV-seronegative. CDR3 DNA sequence: TGTGCCAGTAGCCTTAGGGACAGCCGAACCAAAAACATTCAGTACTTC. Protein: CASSLRDSRTKNIQYF. Full variable domain (rest looked up from reference TRBV19 and TRBJ2-4): DGGITQSPKYLFRKEGQNVTLSCEQNLNHDAMYWYRQDPGQGLRLIYYSQIVNDFQKGDIAEGYSVSREKKESFPLTVTSAQKNPTAFYLCASSLRDSRTKNIQYFGAGTRLSVL.